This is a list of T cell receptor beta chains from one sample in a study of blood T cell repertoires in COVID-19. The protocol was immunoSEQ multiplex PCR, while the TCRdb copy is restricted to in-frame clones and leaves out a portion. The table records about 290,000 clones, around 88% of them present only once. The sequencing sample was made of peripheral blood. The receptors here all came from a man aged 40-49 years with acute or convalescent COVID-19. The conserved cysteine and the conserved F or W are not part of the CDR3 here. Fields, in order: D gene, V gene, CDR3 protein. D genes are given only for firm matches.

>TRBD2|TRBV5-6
ASSRLAGGPTDTQY
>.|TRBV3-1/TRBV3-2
ASSQVGGSEAF
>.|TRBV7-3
ASSLRRDYGYT
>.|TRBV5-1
ASSRQGSHLSYEQY
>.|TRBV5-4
ASSLGGASSYNSPLH
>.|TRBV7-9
ASSPLRGTSSGANVLT
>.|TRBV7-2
ASSANTYDEQF
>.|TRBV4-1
ASSHPAGGTEAF
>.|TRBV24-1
ATSDLKFGGTDTQY
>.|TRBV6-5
ASSYSLTATYEQY
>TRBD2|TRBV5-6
ASSLGLAGAIYNEQF
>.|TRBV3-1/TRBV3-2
ASSQLGGDDYGYT
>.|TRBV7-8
ASSYGTEQY
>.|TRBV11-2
ASSFGQHNEQF
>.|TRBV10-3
AISQGIWGTDTQY
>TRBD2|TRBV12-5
ASGFLTSGGGEQF
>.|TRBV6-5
ASTGRRAVWTEAF
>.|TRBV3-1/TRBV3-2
ASSHGGSYNEQF
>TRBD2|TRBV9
ASSVRPQTSGGTDTQY
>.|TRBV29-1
SVSNTLRGTEAF
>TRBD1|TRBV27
ASSLGTGFGQPQH
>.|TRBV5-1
ASSLLTNYEQY
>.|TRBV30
AWSGERGNYGYT
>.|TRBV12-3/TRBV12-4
ASSPGGPQH
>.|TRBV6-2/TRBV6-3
ASSTMGRGGTGELF
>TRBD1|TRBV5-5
ASSQGASSYGYT
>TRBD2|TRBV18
ASSLSGVAQNPV
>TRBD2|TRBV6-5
ASTWTSGTQY
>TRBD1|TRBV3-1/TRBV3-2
ASSQVDREGGTEAF
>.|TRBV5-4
ASSLRGGKDYGYT
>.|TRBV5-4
ASSLDREGYT
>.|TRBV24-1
ATSDLAGLQH
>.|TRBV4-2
ASSPLRAGTTLEAF
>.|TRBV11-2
ASSLEAEAKNIQY
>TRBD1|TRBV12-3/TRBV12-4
ASNRGPRNTIY
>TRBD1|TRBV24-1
ATSDLPRTGAYEQY
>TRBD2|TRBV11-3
ASSLASGYNEQF
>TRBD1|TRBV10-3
AISGRGQGELF
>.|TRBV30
AWSRLNTEAF
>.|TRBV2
ASRKGEGEKLF
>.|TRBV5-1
ASSQLIRSSYNEQF